The 26 T cell receptor beta chains given below trace back to one sample, sequenced in a study of graft-versus-host responses after intestinal transplantation. TCRdb's copy holds only in-frame clones and misses some; the assay was immunoSEQ multiplex PCR. The sample shows about 27,000 clones, around 94% of them seen only once. Source: PBMCs, taken approximately 32 days after intestinal transplant. These receptors originate from a human patient who received an intestinal transplant, so some T cells may come from the graft donor.

The rearrangement links TRBV27 to TRBJ2-7, with D hard to call. CDR1 is MNHEY and CDR2 is SMNVEV in the germline V gene (reference sequence). The CDR3 spans 13 residues. The germline V and J ends were trimmed by 4 bases and 2 bases, with 9 bases remaining between them. The CDR3 bases are TGTGCCAGCAGTTCCCGGGCCCCCTACGAGCAGTACTTC. Its protein product is CASSSRAPYEQYF.

The chain couples TRBV9 to TRBJ2-1; 9 bases are shared with TRBD2. With V trimmed by 0 bases and J by 6 bases, 4 bases remained unmatched. The CDR3 length is 15 residues. Germline V CDR1 and CDR2: SGDLS, YYNGEE. The CDR3 DNA is TGTGCCAGCAGCGTAGAGGGTAGCGGGAGCAATGAGCAGTTCTTC. Residues: CASSVEGSGSNEQFF.

This rearrangement joins TRBV14 to TRBJ2-2; TRBD1 agrees at 10 bases. Germline V CDR1 and CDR2: SGHDN, FVKESK. This CDR3 region has 17 residues. With V trimmed by 4 bases and J by 4 bases, 9 bases remained unmatched. The CDR3 here is CASSLSMTGGITGELFF. As DNA, the CDR3 is TGTGCCAGCAGCCTTTCCATGACAGGGGGCATCACCGGGGAGCTGTTTTTT.

V and J are TRBV2 and TRBJ1-5, with D unclear. V was trimmed by 6 bases and J by 1 base, leaving 13 bases between them. There are 15 residues in the CDR3. Germline V gives CDR1 SNHLY, CDR2 FYNNEI. CDR3 loop: CASSVGRSSNQPQHF. The DNA of the CDR3 is TGTGCCAGCAGCGTGGGAAGATCGAGCAATCAGCCCCAGCATTTT.

This chain uses TRBV5-6 with TRBJ2-5; 8 bases fit TRBD1. The CDR3 has 13 amino acids. CDR1 is SGHDT, CDR2 YYEEEE, per germline. J lost 5 bases, V lost 0 bases, and 0 bases had no gene match. CDR3 coding DNA: TGTGCCAGCAGCTTGGGACAGGGGGAGACCCAGTACTTC. This translates into CASSLGQGETQYF.

V is TRBV27 and J is TRBJ2-1; D call uncertain. This CDR3 spans 19 amino acids. Trimming took 1 base from V and 1 from J, leaving 20 bases between them. Germline V CDR1 and CDR2: MNHEY, SMNVEV (reference sequence). CDR3 amino acids: CASSLYPPDILASYNEQFF. The CDR3 nucleotides read TGTGCCAGCAGTTTATACCCCCCCGACATACTGGCGTCCTACAATGAGCAGTTCTTC.

This sequence joins TRBV7-9 and TRBJ2-7; perhaps TRBD1 as D (6 bases). Trimming cost V 1 base and J 2 bases, with 9 bases left between them. The CDR3 spans 14 residues. CDR1 and CDR2 from the germline V gene are SEHNR and FQNEAQ (reference sequence). CDR3 in DNA: TGTGCCAGCAGCTTAGGACAGGCGCCCTACGAGCAGTACTTC. It yields the protein CASSLGQAPYEQYF.

The chain is built from TRBV5-1 and TRBJ2-7; TRBD1 matches 10 bases. J gave up 5 bases and V 4 bases, and 6 bases lay outside the gene matches. This CDR3 is built from 14 residues. Germline V gives CDR1 SGHRS, CDR2 YFSETQ. The CDR3 here is CASSPRQGADEQYF. CDR3 coding DNA: TGCGCCAGCAGCCCCCGACAGGGGGCAGACGAGCAGTACTTC.

J is TRBJ1-1 and V is TRBV10-3; no definite D call. The ends were cut back, 2 bases at V and 0 bases at J, with 10 bases in the middle. The CDR3 is 15 residues long. CDR1 is ENHRY and CDR2 is SYGVKD in the germline V gene. The DNA for the CDR3 is TGTGCCATCAGTGAGAGGGAACCGATGAACACTGAAGCTTTCTTT. As protein: CAISEREPMNTEAFF.

The J gene is TRBJ2-1, the V gene TRBV6-6; TRBD2 agrees at 7 bases. The CDR3 length is 13 residues. The V gene end was trimmed by 8 bases and the J gene end by 4 bases; junction bases not matched to a gene: 5. Germline CDR1 reads MNHNY; CDR2 reads SVGAGI (reference sequence). In nucleotides, the CDR3 is TGTGCCAGCGAGGGCGGGGGTTACAATGAGCAGTTCTTC. This gives the protein CASEGGGYNEQFF.

This chain uses TRBV6-5 with TRBJ1-2; no reliable D call. V was pared by 0 bases and J by 1 base, with 6 bases between. Germline CDR1 and CDR2: MNHEY and SVGAGI. The CDR3 has 14 amino acids. CDR3 DNA: TGTGCCAGCAGTTACTCGGCAAATAACTATGGCTACACCTTC. Translation gives CASSYSANNYGYTF.

This chain uses TRBV6-1 with TRBJ1-3; TRBD1 aligns across 7 bases. V was pared by 8 bases and J by 0 bases, with 4 bases of the junction left unmatched. The CDR3 extends over 14 amino acids. Germline CDR1 reads MNHNS; CDR2 reads SASEGT. Here the CDR3 DNA reads TGTGCCAGCGGGACAGTTCGCTCTGGAAACACCATATATTTT. It specifies CASGTVRSGNTIYF.

The chain employs TRBV25-1 and TRBJ1-2, with 8 bases that match TRBD1. Germline V gene lookup returns CDR1 MGHDK and CDR2 SYGVNS. The CDR3 has 13 residues. J gave up 5 bases and V 10 bases, and 9 bases lay outside the gene matches. CDR3 DNA: TGTGCCACAGCACCAGGGGGCGCGTATGGCTACACCTTC. This translates into CATAPGGAYGYTF.

This clone has a single count. V gene TRBV29-1 combines with J gene TRBJ1-4; the D gene is possibly TRBD1 (6 bases). Deletions cut 5 bases from V and 2 bases from J, with 18 bases between. This CDR3 is 16 amino acids long. The V gene's germline CDR1 is SQVTM and CDR2 ANQGSEA. The DNA for the CDR3 is TGCAGCGTTACGGGATCGGGGGCGGAGACTAATGAAAAACTGTTTTTT. Its translation is CSVTGSGAETNEKLFF. Looking up the rest from reference TRBV29-1 and TRBJ1-4 gives the full variable domain: SAVISQKPSRDICQRGTSLTIQCQVDSQVTMMFWYRQQPGQSLTLIATANQGSEATYESGFVIDKFPISRPNLTFSTLTVSNMSPEDSSIYLCSVTGSGAETNEKLFFGSGTQLSVL.

J is TRBJ1-6 and V is TRBV21-1. TRBV21-1 is termed a pseudogene. The CDR3 has 15 residues. Here the CDR3 reads CASSKDQDEESPLHF. The DNA for the CDR3 is TGTGCCAGCAGCAAAGACCAGGATGAGGAGTCACCCCTCCACTTT.

The J gene is TRBJ2-7, the V gene TRBV18, with 8 bases identical to TRBD2. J lost 3 bases, V lost 3 bases, and 7 bases had no gene match. The CDR3 is 15 residues long. Germline V gene data show CDR1 as KGHSH and CDR2 as LQKENI. The CDR3 region has the DNA TGTGCCAGCTCACCTGCGACTAGCGCCGGCTACGAGCAGTACTTC. Its translation: CASSPATSAGYEQYF.

V and J are TRBV6-5 and TRBJ1-1, with D unclear. Per germline, CDR1 MNHEY and CDR2 SVGAGI. The CDR3 spans 15 residues. Deletions cut 6 bases from V and 1 base from J, with 15 bases between. In DNA, the CDR3 is TGTGCCAGCAGCTACAGCGGACTCAAGAACACTGAAGCTTTCTTT. Amino acid sequence: CASSYSGLKNTEAFF.

The V and J genes are TRBV5-1 and TRBJ1-1; no clear D gene. Germline V gene lookup returns CDR1 SGHRS and CDR2 YFSETQ. The length of the CDR3 is 15 residues. Trimming removed 0 bases from V and 4 bases from J, with 13 bases in between. CDR3 DNA sequence: TGCGCCAGCAGCTTGGCCCCGGCCGGAGGCACTGAAGCTTTCTTT. It yields the protein CASSLAPAGGTEAFF.

The chain joins TRBV6-1 to TRBJ2-2, with TRBD2 matching over 8 bases. Trimming took 0 bases from V and 6 from J; bases not matched to a gene: 9. The CDR3 length is 17 residues. The V gene's germline CDR1 is MNHNS and CDR2 SASEGT. The CDR3 region is CASSEARAGGPAGELFF. CDR3 nucleotides: TGTGCCAGCAGTGAAGCGAGGGCGGGAGGTCCCGCCGGGGAGCTGTTTTTT.

The chain is built from TRBV25-1 and TRBJ2-5, with 8 positions matching TRBD1. Losses at the gene ends were 4 bases for V and 1 base for J; bases not matched to a gene: 5. CDR3 length: 15 residues. The germline V gene has CDR1 MGHDK and CDR2 SYGVNS. The CDR3 DNA sequence: TGTGCCAGCAGTGCAAGGACAGGGTCCCAAGAGACCCAGTACTTC. As protein: CASSARTGSQETQYF.

This chain joins TRBV6-5 and TRBJ2-1; the D is unclear. This CDR3 spans 14 amino acids. Trimming left V 4 bases short and J 6 bases short, with 13 bases between. The germline V gene has CDR1 MNHEY and CDR2 SVGAGI. In DNA, the CDR3 is TGTGCCAGCAGTTTCTCCGACCCGGGCAATGAGCAGTTCTTC. Amino acids: CASSFSDPGNEQFF.

The chain carries TRBV28 and TRBJ2-7; the D is unclear. Germline values: CDR1 MDHEN, CDR2 SYDVKM. The CDR3 spans 11 residues. V shed 5 bases and J shed 4 bases, with 6 bases lying between them. The CDR3 sequence is CASSPAYEQYF. The CDR3 DNA reads as TGTGCCAGCAGTCCCGCGTACGAGCAGTACTTC. Full variable domain (missing parts from reference TRBV28 and TRBJ2-7): DVKVTQSSRYLVKRTGEKVFLECVQDMDHENMFWYRQDPGLGLRLIYFSYDVKMKEKGDIPEGYSVSREKKERFSLILESASTNQTSMYLCASSPAYEQYFGPGTRLTVT.

The rearrangement joins TRBV6-4 to TRBJ1-1, with 9 bases fitting TRBD1. Germline V CDR1 and CDR2: MRHNA, SNTAGT. CDR3 length: 14 residues. V dropped 4 bases and J dropped 11; count of bases not matched to a gene: 11. This chain's CDR3 is CASSVVPGQGFAFF. CDR3 DNA sequence: TGTGCCAGCAGTGTCGTCCCGGGACAGGGATTCGCTTTCTTT.

The chain uses TRBV7-9 and TRBJ2-1; TRBD2 aligns across 10 bases. This CDR3 contains 15 residues. Germline loops: CDR1 SEHNR, CDR2 FQNEAQ (reference sequence). Losses at the gene ends were 3 bases for V and 3 bases for J; bases not matched to a gene: 2. CDR3 region: CASSFGLAVYNEQFF. The CDR3 nucleotides are TGTGCCAGCAGCTTTGGACTAGCGGTCTACAATGAGCAGTTCTTC.

V is TRBV2 and J is TRBJ1-2, with 12 positions matching TRBD1. This CDR3 has 12 residues. Germline V gene sequence: CDR1 SNHLY, CDR2 FYNNEI. Trimming at V came to 11 bases and at J to 13 bases, leaving 11 bases not matched to a gene. The CDR3: CAGRDRGRQGTF. The CDR3 nucleotides are TGTGCCGGCCGGGACAGGGGGCGTCAAGGCACCTTC.

V and J are TRBV2 and TRBJ2-1; 11 bases fit TRBD1. The CDR3 contains 14 residues. Trimming cost V 11 bases and J 4 bases; bases outside gene matches: 7. Germline V gene lookup returns CDR1 SNHLY and CDR2 FYNNEI. CDR3 loop: CAAPGTGGYNEQFF. CDR3 bases: TGTGCCGCACCCGGGACAGGGGGATACAATGAGCAGTTCTTC.